Listed below are T cell receptor beta chains from one sample, sequenced in a study of blood T cell repertoires in COVID-19. Clones were sequenced by immunoSEQ multiplex PCR, and TCRdb holds only the in-frame ones, with some missing. The profile covers some 57,000 clones, with 91% appearing a single time and around 6% taken by the ten largest. The sequencing sample was made of peripheral blood. Receptors originate from a man over 45 with active COVID-19. Both conserved end residues are part of each CDR3. The D gene is left open where the match is weak. Not every row has a clone size; where given, it reads once, few, many or a size class.

size	V	D	J	DNA	CDR3
few	TRBV20-1	TRBD1	TRBJ1-2	TGCAGTGCCACAGGGGTTGGAGGCTACACCTTC	CSATGVGGYTF
NA	TRBV29-1	TRBD2	TRBJ2-1	TGCAGCGCCGTAGCGGGAAGGGCCTACAATGAGCAGTTCTTC	CSAVAGRAYNEQFF
NA	TRBV7-2	TRBD2	TRBJ2-3	TGTGCCAGCAACCGCCGACTAGCGGGAGGGCCGTGGGACACAGATACGCAGTATTTT	CASNRRLAGGPWDTDTQYF
NA	TRBV19	NA	TRBJ2-7	TGTGCCAGTAGTATAGATCTGGGCAGGGCCTACGAGCAGTACTTC	CASSIDLGRAYEQYF
NA	TRBV19	NA	TRBJ1-3	TGTGCCAGTAGTCCGCAACTGCCTCACCATGGAAACACCATATATTTT	CASSPQLPHHGNTIYF
NA	TRBV28	NA	TRBJ1-2	TGTGCCAGCAGTTTCCTGCGCCGGGGCTACACCTTC	CASSFLRRGYTF
NA	TRBV3-1/TRBV3-2	NA	TRBJ1-5	TGTGCCAGCAGCCAAGACCGTCCGGGACTCAATCAGCCCCAGCATTTT	CASSQDRPGLNQPQHF
NA	TRBV12-3/TRBV12-4	NA	TRBJ2-7	TGTGCCAGCAGTTTAGACGGGGGATACGAGCAGTACTTC	CASSLDGGYEQYF
NA	TRBV7-9	TRBD2	TRBJ2-1	TGTGCCAGCAGCTTGGGCAGACTAGCGGTTAACAATGAGCAGTTCTTC	CASSLGRLAVNNEQFF
NA	TRBV29-1	NA	TRBJ2-5	TGCAGCGTTGTGGGGGGCCAAGAGACCCAGTACTTC	CSVVGGQETQYF
NA	TRBV14	NA	TRBJ2-5	TGTGCCAGCAGCCCTCTGTCAGGGACCCAGTACTTC	CASSPLSGTQYF
NA	TRBV23-1	NA	TRBJ1-2	TGCGCCAGCAAATGGGGCAGGTGGGACTATGGCTACACCTTC	CASKWGRWDYGYTF
NA	TRBV11-2	TRBD2	TRBJ2-7	TGTGCCAGCAGCCGGGACTATCCCTACGAGCAGTACTTC	CASSRDYPYEQYF
NA	TRBV19	TRBD1	TRBJ1-1	TGTGCCAGTAGATCTACAGGGGCTATTGAAGCTTTCTTT	CASRSTGAIEAFF
few	TRBV7-9	TRBD2	TRBJ2-5	TGTGCCAGCAGCTTTAATCCCCGACTAGCTGATCAAGAGACCCAGTACTTC	CASSFNPRLADQETQYF
few	TRBV3-1/TRBV3-2	TRBD1	TRBJ1-1	TGTGCCAGCAGCCAAGCCGTCCCGGGACAGGGGAACACTGAAGCTTTCTTT	CASSQAVPGQGNTEAFF
NA	TRBV6-5	NA	TRBJ2-3	TGTGCCAGCACTCGGGCGGGACGCACAGATACGCAGTATTTT	CASTRAGRTDTQYF
NA	TRBV3-1/TRBV3-2	NA	TRBJ2-1	TGTGCCAGCAGCCTTAGCGGCACTGGAACAAATGAGCAGTTCTTC	CASSLSGTGTNEQFF
NA	TRBV12-3/TRBV12-4	NA	TRBJ1-1	TGTGCCAGCAGTGTCAGGGAGGGCACTGAAGCTTTCTTT	CASSVREGTEAFF
NA	TRBV4-3	TRBD1	TRBJ1-2	TGCGCCAGCAGCCAAGATTGGGGACAGGGGCCCTATGGCTACACCTTC	CASSQDWGQGPYGYTF
NA	TRBV3-1/TRBV3-2	NA	TRBJ2-2	TGTGCCAGCAGCCGGGGCCGCTACACCGGGGAGCTGTTTTTT	CASSRGRYTGELFF
NA	TRBV12-5	TRBD1	TRBJ2-2	TGTGCTAGTGGCCTGGGACAGGGGAGCACCGGGGAGCTGTTTTTT	CASGLGQGSTGELFF
NA	TRBV24-1	TRBD2	TRBJ2-3	TGTGCCACCAGTGAAGGGCGGGGGGGGACAGATACGCAGTATTTT	CATSEGRGGTDTQYF
NA	TRBV3-1/TRBV3-2	NA	TRBJ1-2	TGTGCCAGCAGCCAGGGCTTTGGCATTTTTGGTGGCTACACCTTC	CASSQGFGIFGGYTF
NA	TRBV5-6	TRBD1	TRBJ2-2	TGTGCCAGCAGCTTGCGCCGCAGGGGGCGGTACACCGGGGAGCTGTTTTTT	CASSLRRRGRYTGELFF
NA	TRBV6-6	NA	TRBJ1-1	TGTGCCAGCAGGCTATACACTGAAGCTTTCTTT	CASRLYTEAFF
NA	TRBV27	NA	TRBJ1-4	TGTGCCAGCACCCGTCACCGTCCGGGGACAACTAATGAAAAACTGTTTTTT	CASTRHRPGTTNEKLFF
NA	TRBV7-9	TRBD1	TRBJ2-2	TGTGCCAGCAGCTTATCCGGGACAGACACCGGGGAGCTGTTTTTT	CASSLSGTDTGELFF
NA	TRBV6-4	NA	TRBJ2-5	TGTGCCAGCAGTGACTCGATAGTGTCACAGGGTAGATTGGGCGAGACCCAGTACTTC	CASSDSIVSQGRLGETQYF
NA	TRBV15	TRBD2	TRBJ2-5	TGTGCCACCAGCAGAGATTTTAGCGGGAGAGCGTCAGGGGAAGAGACCCAGTACTTC	CATSRDFSGRASGEETQYF
NA	TRBV10-3	NA	TRBJ2-3	TGTGCCATCAGTAAAAACAGGGTAGATACGCAGTATTTT	CAISKNRVDTQYF
NA	TRBV5-1	TRBD2	TRBJ2-3	TGCGCCAGCAGCTACCCGCTAGCGGGAGGGACCACAGATACGCAGTATTTT	CASSYPLAGGTTDTQYF
NA	TRBV3-1/TRBV3-2	NA	TRBJ1-1	TGTGCCAGCAGCCAAGACAGGGTGGCTGAAGCTTTCTTT	CASSQDRVAEAFF
NA	TRBV27	TRBD2	TRBJ2-3	TGTGCCAGCAGTTTTCGGCTAGCGGGGGGAGGAGTCTGGGCCGAAGATACGCAGTATTTT	CASSFRLAGGGVWAEDTQYF
NA	TRBV6-4	NA	TRBJ2-2	TGTGCCAGCAGTGACCGACTCACCGGGGAGCTGTTTTTT	CASSDRLTGELFF
NA	TRBV4-1	NA	TRBJ2-5	TGCGCCAGCAGCCAAGGATTGGCATCCCTTCAAGAGACCCAGTACTTC	CASSQGLASLQETQYF
NA	TRBV4-1	NA	TRBJ2-3	TGCGCCAGCAGCACCGAGGGGGGGCCGGATACGCAGTATTTT	CASSTEGGPDTQYF
once	TRBV4-3	TRBD1	TRBJ1-2	TGCGCCAGCAGCCAAGATGAGCACAGGGGGGGCTACACCTTC	CASSQDEHRGGYTF
once	TRBV7-6	TRBD2	TRBJ2-1	TGTGCCAGCAGCCCAGTGGGGCGGGGGGGCCGAATAAATGAGCAGTTCTTC	CASSPVGRGGRINEQFF
NA	TRBV10-2	NA	TRBJ2-5	TGCGCCAGCAGCCGATCCAGAAACCAAGAGACCCAGTACTTC	CASSRSRNQETQYF